The following is a T cell receptor (beta chain) sequence with its context. The antigen it binds to is not known. The record has no base qualities; no much larger clone is one base away. This entry is derived from a study of post-analysis software for immune sequencing data (dated by TCRdb to between 2014 and 2016). The study in broad terms: Disease courses on record covered relapsing-remitting, secondary progressive and progressive-relapsing multiple sclerosis, though some patients had no subtype annotation. The patient repertoires were compared against about a dozen previously published healthy control repertoires obtained from donors aged about 6 to 28 years. A subset of samples was prepared in parallel using single-end sample barcoding, then pooled and co-amplified after Illumina adapter ligation.

TCR beta repertoires were profiled from peripheral blood of approximately 13 young patients with multiple sclerosis to demonstrate the VDJtools post-analysis software. The patients with multiple sclerosis were children and adolescents between roughly 6 and 17 years of age. Preparation of the library involved PCR. Sequencing was performed on an Illumina HiSeq 2500. To reduce PCR and sequencing biases, unique molecular identifiers were incorporated into the TCR beta cDNA libraries. Every 1 to 10 million input T cells yielded 500,000 or so cDNA molecules, meaning each molecule approximated one T cell. Patient libraries were prepared and sequenced with the same protocol used for the earlier healthy control dataset. Within a given batch, samples were prepared together, multiplexed and sequenced on the same HiSeq lane. The authors' pipeline ran thus. Raw barcoded reads were processed with MIGEC, discarding single-read molecular identifier groups before consensus assembly and CDR3 extraction. VDJtools was used for post-analysis of the clonotype tables, with diversity normalized by down-sampling every dataset to the smallest sample size. To correct batch-related cross-sample contamination, repertoire overlap clustering matched CDR3 amino acid sequences but not nucleotide sequences. TCRdb reprocessed the public reads (quality trimming at Q25 with fastp, clone calling with MiXCR) and kept in-frame beta chains. Each CDR3 protein appears once, grouped with its most common genes and DNA. V and J calls and clone size were set by TCRdb, not the authors. This sample gives 800,000 to 950,000 distinct CDR3 sequences in total; about 50% of them show up just once. Approximately 4.5% of the sample is taken by the ten largest.

On the study overall, not on this receptor specifically: The multiple sclerosis patient group was slightly younger than the control group. Compared with controls, multiple sclerosis patients had significantly lower normalized Chao1 diversity, a finding suggesting substantial peripheral T-cell clonal expansion. Direct clustering with F measure revealed strong co-clustering of samples prepared in the same batch, which led to a batch-effect correction.

Sequencing was carried out using blood. The origin of this receptor is a girl aged 5 to 17 with multiple sclerosis.

The nucleotide sequence reads TGTGCCAGCTTAAGGTCGAACACCGGGGAGCTGTTTTTT. The translation is CASLRSNTGELFF. The chain is encoded by TRBV6-5 joined to TRBJ2-2, with the identity of the D gene unclear. Deletion took 8 bases off V and 0 bases off J, with a span of 7 bases between the germline ends. In the germline V gene, CDR1 corresponds to MNHEY and CDR2 to SVGAGI. The CDR3, cysteine through phenylalanine, is 13 amino acids long. The read is trimmed to its CDR3 DNA, 39 bases read in frame from base 1.